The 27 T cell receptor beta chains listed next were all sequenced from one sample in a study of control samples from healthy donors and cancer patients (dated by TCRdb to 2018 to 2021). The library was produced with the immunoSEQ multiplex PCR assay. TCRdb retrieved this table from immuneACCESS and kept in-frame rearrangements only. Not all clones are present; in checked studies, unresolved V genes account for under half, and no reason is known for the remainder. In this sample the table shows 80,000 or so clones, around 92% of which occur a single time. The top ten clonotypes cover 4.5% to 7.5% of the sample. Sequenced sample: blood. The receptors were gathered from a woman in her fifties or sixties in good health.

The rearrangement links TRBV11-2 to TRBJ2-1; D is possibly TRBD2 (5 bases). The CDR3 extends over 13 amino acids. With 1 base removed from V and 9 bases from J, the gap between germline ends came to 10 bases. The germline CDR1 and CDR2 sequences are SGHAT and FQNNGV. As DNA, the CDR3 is TGTGCCAGCAGCTTAGCGACTAAGGGTGAGCAGTTCTTC. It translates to CASSLATKGEQFF.

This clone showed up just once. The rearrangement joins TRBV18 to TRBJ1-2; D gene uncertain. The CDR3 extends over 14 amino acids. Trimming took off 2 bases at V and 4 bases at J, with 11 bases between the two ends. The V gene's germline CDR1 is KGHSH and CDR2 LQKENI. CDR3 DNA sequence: TGTGCCAGCTCACCAGAGACCGGATCCTATGGCTACACCTTC. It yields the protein CASSPETGSYGYTF.

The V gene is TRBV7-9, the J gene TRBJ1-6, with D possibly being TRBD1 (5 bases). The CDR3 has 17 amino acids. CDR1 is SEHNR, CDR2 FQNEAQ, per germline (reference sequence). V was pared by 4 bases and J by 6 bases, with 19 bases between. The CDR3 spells CASSSWGRGFGNSPLHF. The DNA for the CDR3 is TGTGCCAGCAGCTCCTGGGGGAGAGGCTTTGGTAATTCACCCCTCCACTTT.

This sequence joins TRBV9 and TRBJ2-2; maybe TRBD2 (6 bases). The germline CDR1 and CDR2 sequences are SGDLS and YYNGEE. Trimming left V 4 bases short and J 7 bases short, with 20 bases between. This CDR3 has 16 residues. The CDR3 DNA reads TGTGCCAGCAGCCGACTAGTAGGTACTTTGAGCGGGGAGCTGTTTTTT. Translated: CASSRLVGTLSGELFF.

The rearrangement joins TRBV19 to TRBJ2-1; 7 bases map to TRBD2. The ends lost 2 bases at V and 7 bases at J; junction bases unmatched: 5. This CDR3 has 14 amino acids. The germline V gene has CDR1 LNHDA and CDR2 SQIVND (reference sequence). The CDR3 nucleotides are TGTGCCAGTAGTATACAGGGAGGGGAGAATGAGCAGTTCTTC. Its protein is CASSIQGGENEQFF.

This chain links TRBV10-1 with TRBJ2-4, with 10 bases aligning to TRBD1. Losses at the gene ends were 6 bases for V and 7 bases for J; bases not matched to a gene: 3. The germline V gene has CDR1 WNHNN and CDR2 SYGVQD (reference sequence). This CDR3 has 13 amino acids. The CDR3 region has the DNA TGCGCCAGCAGCGGACAGGGGGGGAACATTCAGTACTTC. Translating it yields CASSGQGGNIQYF.

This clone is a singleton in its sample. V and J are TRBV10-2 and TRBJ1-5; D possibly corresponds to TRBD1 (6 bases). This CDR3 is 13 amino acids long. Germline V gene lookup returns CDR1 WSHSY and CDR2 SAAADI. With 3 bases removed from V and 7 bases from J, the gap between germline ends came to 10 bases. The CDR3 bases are TGCGCCAGCAGTGAACAGGGACAACAGCCCCAGCATTTT. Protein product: CASSEQGQQPQHF.

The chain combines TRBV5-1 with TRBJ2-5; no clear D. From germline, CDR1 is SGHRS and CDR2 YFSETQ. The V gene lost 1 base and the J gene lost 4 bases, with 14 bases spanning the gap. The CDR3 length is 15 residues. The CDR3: CASSLFGNQRETQYF. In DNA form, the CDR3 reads TGCGCCAGCAGCTTGTTTGGGAACCAACGAGAGACCCAGTACTTC. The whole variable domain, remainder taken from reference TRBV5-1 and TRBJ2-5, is KAGVTQTPRYLIKTRGQQVTLSCSPISGHRSVSWYQQTPGQGLQFLFEYFSETQRNKGNFPGRFSGRQFSNSRSEMNVSTLELGDSALYLCASSLFGNQRETQYFGPGTRLLVL.

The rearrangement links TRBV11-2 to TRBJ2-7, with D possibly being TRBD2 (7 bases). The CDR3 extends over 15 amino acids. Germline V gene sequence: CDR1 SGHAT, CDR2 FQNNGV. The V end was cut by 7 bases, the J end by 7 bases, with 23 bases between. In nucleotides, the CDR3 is TGTGCCAGCACCCCGGGGGGCACTCAGGGGCAAGAGCAGTACTTC. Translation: CASTPGGTQGQEQYF.

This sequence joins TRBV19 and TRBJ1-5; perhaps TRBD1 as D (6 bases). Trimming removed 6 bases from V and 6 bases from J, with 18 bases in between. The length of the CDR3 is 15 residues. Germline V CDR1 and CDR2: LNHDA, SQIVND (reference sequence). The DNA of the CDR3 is TGTGCCAGTAGCCTTAATGGGGGCGCCGCTCAGCCCCAGCATTTT. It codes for CASSLNGGAAQPQHF. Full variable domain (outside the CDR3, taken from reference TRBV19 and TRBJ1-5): DGGITQSPKYLFRKEGQNVTLSCEQNLNHDAMYWYRQDPGQGLRLIYYSQIVNDFQKGDIAEGYSVSREKKESFPLTVTSAQKNPTAFYLCASSLNGGAAQPQHFGDGTRLSIL.

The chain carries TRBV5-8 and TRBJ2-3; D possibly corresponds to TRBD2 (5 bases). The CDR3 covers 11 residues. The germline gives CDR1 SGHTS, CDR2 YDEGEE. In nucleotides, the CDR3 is TGTGGGTCTAGCCGGGCAGATACGCAGTATTTT. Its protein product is CGSSRADTQYF.

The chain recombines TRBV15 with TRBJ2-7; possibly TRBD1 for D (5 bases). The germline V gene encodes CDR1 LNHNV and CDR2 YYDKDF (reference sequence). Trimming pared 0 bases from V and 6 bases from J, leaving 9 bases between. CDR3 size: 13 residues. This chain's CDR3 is CATSRDRGLEQYF. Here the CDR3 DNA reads TGTGCCACCAGCAGAGATAGGGGTCTCGAGCAGTACTTC.

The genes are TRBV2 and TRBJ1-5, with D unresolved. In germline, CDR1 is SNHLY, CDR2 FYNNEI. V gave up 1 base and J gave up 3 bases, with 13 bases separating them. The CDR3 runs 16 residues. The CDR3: CASSEDVPSLNQPQHF. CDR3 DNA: TGTGCCAGCAGTGAAGATGTACCAAGCCTCAATCAGCCCCAGCATTTT.

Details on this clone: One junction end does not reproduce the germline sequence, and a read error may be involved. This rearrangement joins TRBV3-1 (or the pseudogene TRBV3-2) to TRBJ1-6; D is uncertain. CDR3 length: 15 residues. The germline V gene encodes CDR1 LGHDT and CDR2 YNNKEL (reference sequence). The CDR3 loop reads CASSPRGSYNPPLHF. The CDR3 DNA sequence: TGTGCCAGCAGCCCCCGCGGCTCCTATAATCCACCCCTCCACTTT.

The CDR3 protein is CASRKETGAAIAPQHF. For the CDR3, the DNA is TGTGCCAGCCGGAAGGAGACAGGGGCGGCGATAGCGCCCCAGCATTTT. The V gene is TRBV19, the J gene TRBJ1-5, with 8 bases fitting TRBD1. J gave up 9 bases and V 9 bases, and 19 bases lay outside the gene matches. CDR1 is LNHDA and CDR2 is SQIVND in the germline V gene (reference sequence). The CDR3 consists of 16 residues.

CDR3 sequence: CAISEGRRQGASGANVLTF. In DNA form, the CDR3 reads TGTGCCATCAGTGAGGGTCGTCGTCAGGGGGCATCTGGGGCCAACGTCCTGACTTTC. This chain links TRBV10-3 with TRBJ2-6; 8 positions agree with TRBD1. The germline V gene encodes CDR1 ENHRY and CDR2 SYGVKD. The V gene end was trimmed by 2 bases and the J gene end by 1 base; junction bases not matched to a gene: 10. The CDR3 covers 19 residues.

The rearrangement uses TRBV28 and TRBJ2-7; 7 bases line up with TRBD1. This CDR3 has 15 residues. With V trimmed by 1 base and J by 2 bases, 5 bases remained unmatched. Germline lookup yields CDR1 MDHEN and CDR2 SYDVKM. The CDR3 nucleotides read TGTGCCAGCAGTTTATCGCAGGGGGTTACCTACGAGCAGTACTTC. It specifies CASSLSQGVTYEQYF.

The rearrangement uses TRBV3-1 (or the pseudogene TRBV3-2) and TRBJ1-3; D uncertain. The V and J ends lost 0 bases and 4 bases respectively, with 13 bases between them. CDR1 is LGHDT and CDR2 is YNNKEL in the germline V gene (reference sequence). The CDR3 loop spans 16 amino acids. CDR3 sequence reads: CASSQDSSGQGNTIYF. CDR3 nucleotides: TGTGCCAGCAGCCAAGATTCATCGGGCCAGGGAAACACCATATATTTT.

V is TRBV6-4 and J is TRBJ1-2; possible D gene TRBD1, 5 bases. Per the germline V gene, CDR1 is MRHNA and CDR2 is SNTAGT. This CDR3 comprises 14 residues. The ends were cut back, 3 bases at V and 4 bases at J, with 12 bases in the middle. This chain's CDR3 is CASSDGVGRYGYTF. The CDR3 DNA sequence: TGTGCCAGCAGTGATGGGGTGGGACGCTATGGCTACACCTTC.

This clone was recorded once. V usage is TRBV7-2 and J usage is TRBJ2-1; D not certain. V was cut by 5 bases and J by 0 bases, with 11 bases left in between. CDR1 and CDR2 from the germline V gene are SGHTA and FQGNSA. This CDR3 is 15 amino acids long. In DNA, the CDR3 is TGTGCCAGCAGCCCCCGTTACCACTCCTACAATGAGCAGTTCTTC. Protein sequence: CASSPRYHSYNEQFF.

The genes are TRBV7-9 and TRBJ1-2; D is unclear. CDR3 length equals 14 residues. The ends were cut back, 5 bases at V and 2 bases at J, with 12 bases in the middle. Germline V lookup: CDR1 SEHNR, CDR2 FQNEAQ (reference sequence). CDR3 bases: TGTGCCAGCAGCCATAACGTACTAAACTATGGCTACACCTTC. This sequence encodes CASSHNVLNYGYTF.

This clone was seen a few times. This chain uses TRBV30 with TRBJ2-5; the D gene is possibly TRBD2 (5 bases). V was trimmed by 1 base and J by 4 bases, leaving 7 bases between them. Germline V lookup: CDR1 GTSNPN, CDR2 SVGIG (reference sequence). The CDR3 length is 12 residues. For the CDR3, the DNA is TGTGCCTGGAGTGGGGGAGTAGAGACCCAGTACTTC. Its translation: CAWSGGVETQYF.

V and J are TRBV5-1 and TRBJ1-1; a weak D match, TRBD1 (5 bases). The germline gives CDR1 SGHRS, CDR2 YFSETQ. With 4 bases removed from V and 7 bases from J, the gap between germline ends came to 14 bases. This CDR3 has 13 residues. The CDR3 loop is CASSGAQSGEAFF. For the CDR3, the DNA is TGCGCCAGCAGCGGGGCCCAAAGTGGTGAAGCTTTCTTT. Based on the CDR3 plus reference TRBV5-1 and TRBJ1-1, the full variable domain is KAGVTQTPRYLIKTRGQQVTLSCSPISGHRSVSWYQQTPGQGLQFLFEYFSETQRNKGNFPGRFSGRQFSNSRSEMNVSTLELGDSALYLCASSGAQSGEAFFGQGTRLTVV.

CDR3 sequence: CASSPHRGGTEAFF. For the CDR3, the DNA is TGTGCCAGCAGTCCGCACAGGGGAGGCACTGAAGCTTTCTTT. This chain uses TRBV28 with TRBJ1-1, with 7 positions matching TRBD1. CDR1 is MDHEN, CDR2 SYDVKM, per germline. Unmatched junction bases numbered 7, after V lost 5 bases and J lost 4 bases. This CDR3 spans 14 amino acids.

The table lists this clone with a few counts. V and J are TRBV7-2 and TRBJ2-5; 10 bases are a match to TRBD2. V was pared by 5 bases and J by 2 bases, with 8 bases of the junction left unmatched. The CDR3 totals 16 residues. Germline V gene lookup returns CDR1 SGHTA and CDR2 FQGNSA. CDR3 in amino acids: CASSRTSGANQETQYF. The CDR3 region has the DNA TGTGCCAGCAGCCGGACTAGCGGAGCCAATCAAGAGACCCAGTACTTC.

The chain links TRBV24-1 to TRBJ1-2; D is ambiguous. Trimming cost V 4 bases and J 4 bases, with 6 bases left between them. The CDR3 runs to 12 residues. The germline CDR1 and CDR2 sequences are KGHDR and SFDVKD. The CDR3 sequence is CATSDPGYGYTF. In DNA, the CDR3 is TGTGCCACCAGTGACCCAGGCTATGGCTACACCTTC.

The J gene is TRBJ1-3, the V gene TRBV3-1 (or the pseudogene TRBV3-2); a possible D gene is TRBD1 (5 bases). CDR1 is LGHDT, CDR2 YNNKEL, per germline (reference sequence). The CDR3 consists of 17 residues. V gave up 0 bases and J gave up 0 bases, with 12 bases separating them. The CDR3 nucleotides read TGTGCCAGCAGCCAAGATGTACAGGTTCTCTCTGGAAACACCATATATTTT. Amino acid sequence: CASSQDVQVLSGNTIYF.